This T cell receptor (beta chain) was recovered during a study of metastatic and nonmetastatic thyroid tumors. Study context: A comparison of repertoires was made across blood and tumor or nodule tissue from malignant and benign thyroid patients. Findings and limits, study-wide: In both blood and tumor samples, TCR beta diversity was reported significantly higher for malignant than benign nodules.

Original processing notes: Clinicopathological groups of papillary thyroid cancer showed CDR3 differences that were used to build a distant-metastasis classifier. From the PCR reads, TCRdb re-called clones with MiXCR. These V and J calls rely on TCRdb rather than the paper's analysis. The sample includes 30,000 to 35,000 clones, less than 40% of them seen just once. About this clone itself: What it binds is not known.

Thyroid surgery had not been preceded by any treatment in any patient. The V and J ends lost 4 bases and 2 bases respectively, with 24 bases between them. The CDR3 runs 19 residues. Germline CDR1 SGHRS, CDR2 YFSETQ. This sequence originates from a female donor with papillary thyroid cancer or a benign thyroid nodule (not recorded which). Some clones in this sample may be carry-over from other donors' samples. This sequence joins TRBV5-1 and TRBJ2-2; the D gene is possibly TRBD1 (8 bases). The specimen was tumor tissue. The CDR3 DNA sequence: TGCGCCAGCAGCCCTCGGACAGGGAGGCTAGCGGTAAACACCGGGGAGCTGTTTTTT. Translating gives CASSPRTGRLAVNTGELFF.